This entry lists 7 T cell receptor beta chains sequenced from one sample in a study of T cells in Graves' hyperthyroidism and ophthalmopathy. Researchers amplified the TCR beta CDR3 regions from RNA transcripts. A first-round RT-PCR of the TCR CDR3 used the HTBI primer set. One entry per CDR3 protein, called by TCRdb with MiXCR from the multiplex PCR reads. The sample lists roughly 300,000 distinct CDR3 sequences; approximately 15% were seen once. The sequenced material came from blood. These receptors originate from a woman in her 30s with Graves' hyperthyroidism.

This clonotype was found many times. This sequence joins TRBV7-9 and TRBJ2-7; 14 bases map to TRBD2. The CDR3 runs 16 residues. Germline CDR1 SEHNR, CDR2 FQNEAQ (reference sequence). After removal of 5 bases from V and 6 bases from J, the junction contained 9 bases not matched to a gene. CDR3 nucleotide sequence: TGTGCCAGCAGCACACTCGGACTAGCGGGAGGAGTCGAGCAGTACTTC. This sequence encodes CASSTLGLAGGVEQYF.

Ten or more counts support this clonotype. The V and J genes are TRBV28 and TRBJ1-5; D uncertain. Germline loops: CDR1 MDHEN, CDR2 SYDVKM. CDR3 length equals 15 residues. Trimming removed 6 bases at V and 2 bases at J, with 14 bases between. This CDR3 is CASRKLFRRNQPQHF. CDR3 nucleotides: TGTGCCAGCAGGAAGCTTTTCAGGCGCAATCAGCCCCAGCATTTT.

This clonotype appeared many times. Here the CDR3 reads CASSLRWRGRRNEQFF. The CDR3 DNA sequence: TGTGCCAGCAGTTTACGGTGGCGCGGGAGAAGGAATGAGCAGTTCTTC. The gene calls are TRBV28 and TRBJ2-1; TRBD2 matches 7 bases. V lost 2 bases, J lost 7 bases, and 11 bases stayed unmatched. This CDR3 contains 16 residues. The germline V gene has CDR1 MDHEN and CDR2 SYDVKM.

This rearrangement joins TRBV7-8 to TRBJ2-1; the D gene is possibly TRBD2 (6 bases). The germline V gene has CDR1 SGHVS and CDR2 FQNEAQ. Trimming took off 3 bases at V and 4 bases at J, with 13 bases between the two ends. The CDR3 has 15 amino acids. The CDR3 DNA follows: TGTGCCAGCAGCTTGGATGGGGGGAAATACAATGAGCAGTTCTTC. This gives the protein CASSLDGGKYNEQFF.

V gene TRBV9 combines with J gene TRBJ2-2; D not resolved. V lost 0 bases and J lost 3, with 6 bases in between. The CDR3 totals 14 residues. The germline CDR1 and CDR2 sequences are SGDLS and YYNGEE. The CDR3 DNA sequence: TGTGCCAGCAGCGTAGGGACGTACACCGGGGAGCTGTTTTTT. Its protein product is CASSVGTYTGELFF.

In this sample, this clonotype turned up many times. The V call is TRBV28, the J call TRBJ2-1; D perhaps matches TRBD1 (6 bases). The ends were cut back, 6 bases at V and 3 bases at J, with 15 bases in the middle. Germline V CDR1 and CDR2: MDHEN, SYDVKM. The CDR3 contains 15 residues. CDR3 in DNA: TGTGCCAGCAGCCCCAGGGGTCAAATCTACAATGAGCAGTTCTTC. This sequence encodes CASSPRGQIYNEQFF.

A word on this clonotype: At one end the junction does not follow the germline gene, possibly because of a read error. DNA for the CDR3: TGTGCCAGCAGTACAACAGGGGGCGACTACAATGAGCAGCTCTTC. Protein sequence: CASSTTGGDYNEQLF. The rearrangement joins TRBV11-1 to TRBJ2-1; TRBD1 matches at 9 bases. CDR1 and CDR2 from the germline V gene are SGHAT and FQDESV (reference sequence). This CDR3 region has 15 residues.